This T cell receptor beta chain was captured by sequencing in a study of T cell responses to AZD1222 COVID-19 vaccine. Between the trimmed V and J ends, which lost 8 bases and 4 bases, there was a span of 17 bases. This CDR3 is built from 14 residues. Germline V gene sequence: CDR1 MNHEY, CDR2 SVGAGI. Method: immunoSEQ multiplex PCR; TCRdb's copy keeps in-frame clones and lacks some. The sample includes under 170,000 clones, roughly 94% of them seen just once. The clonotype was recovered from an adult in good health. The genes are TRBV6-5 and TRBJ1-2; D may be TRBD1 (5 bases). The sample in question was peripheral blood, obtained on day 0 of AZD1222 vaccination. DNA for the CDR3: TGTGCCAGCGGTTCAGGGAGATGGGGCTATGGCTACACCTTC. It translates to CASGSGRWGYGYTF.